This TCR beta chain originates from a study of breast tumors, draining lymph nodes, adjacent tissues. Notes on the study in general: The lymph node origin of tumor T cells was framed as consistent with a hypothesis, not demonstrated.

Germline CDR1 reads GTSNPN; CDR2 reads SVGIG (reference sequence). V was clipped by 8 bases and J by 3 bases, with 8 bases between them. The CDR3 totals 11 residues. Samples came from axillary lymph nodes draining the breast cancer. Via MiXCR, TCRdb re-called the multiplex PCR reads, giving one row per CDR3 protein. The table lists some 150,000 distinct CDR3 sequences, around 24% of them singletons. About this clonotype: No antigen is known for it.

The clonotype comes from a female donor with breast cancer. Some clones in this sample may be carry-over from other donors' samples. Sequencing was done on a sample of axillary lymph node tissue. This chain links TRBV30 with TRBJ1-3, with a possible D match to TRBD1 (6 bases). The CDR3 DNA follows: TGTGCCCGGACAGATGGAAACACCATATATTTT. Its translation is CARTDGNTIYF.